Below are 21 T cell receptor beta chains sequenced from a single sample in a study of response to subunit inactivated influenza vaccine. TCRdb passed the RT-PCR reads through MiXCR, listing each CDR3 protein once. The sample yields about 520,000 distinct CDR3 sequences, less than 30% seen once. The sample was CD4+ T cells sorted from PBMCs, taken about 5 days after vaccination. The receptor set was obtained from a man between 50 and 59 years old who received an inactivated influenza vaccine.

This chain connects TRBV5-5 to TRBJ1-1; D call uncertain. Germline V gene data show CDR1 as SGHKS and CDR2 as YYEKEE (reference sequence). With 1 base removed from V and 8 bases from J, the gap between germline ends came to 6 bases. This CDR3 region has 11 residues. CDR3 sequence (DNA): TGTGCCAGCAGCTTGATGTCAGAAGCTTTCTTT. Its protein product is CASSLMSEAFF.

This clonotype showed up just a few times. In DNA form, the CDR3 reads TGTGCCAGCAGCTTCGCCACCGGGACAGGGGGTAACGAGCAGTACTTC. It is translated as CASSFATGTGGNEQYF. This chain links TRBV7-8 with TRBJ2-7, with 11 bases identical to TRBD1. The CDR3 is 16 residues long. V shed 3 bases and J 5 bases; nucleotides not matched to a gene: 9. CDR1 and CDR2 from the germline V gene are SGHVS and FQNEAQ.

This chain connects TRBV4-3 to TRBJ2-3, with TRBD2 matching over 10 bases. CDR1 is LGHNA, CDR2 YSLEER, per germline. V shed 1 base and J 10 bases; nucleotides not matched to a gene: 5. There are 14 residues in the CDR3. The CDR3 nucleotides read TGCGCCAGCAGCCAAGCGTCTAGCGGGAGTGCGCAGTATTTT. Its protein is CASSQASSGSAQYF.

The CDR3 sequence is CASSLGPGGSSYNEQFF. The CDR3 nucleotides read TGTGCCAGCAGCTTAGGTCCCGGCGGGAGCTCCTACAATGAGCAGTTCTTC. This chain uses TRBV7-8 with TRBJ2-1; 7 bases are shared with TRBD2. The CDR3 is 17 amino acids. Germline CDR1 reads SGHVS; CDR2 reads FQNEAQ. Losses at the gene ends were 1 base for V and 0 bases for J; bases not matched to a gene: 6.

The chain carries TRBV6-1 and TRBJ2-7; 8 positions agree with TRBD1. This CDR3 has 14 residues. The V gene's germline CDR1 is MNHNS and CDR2 SASEGT. V shed 6 bases, J shed 6 bases, and the junction held 10 bases outside the gene matches. The CDR3 reads CASRTIRGRSEQYF. The CDR3 DNA reads as TGTGCCAGCAGGACGATCAGGGGGCGAAGCGAGCAGTACTTC.

V is TRBV5-1 and J is TRBJ2-5; D is possibly TRBD1 (6 bases). Trimming cost V 5 bases and J 2 bases, with 13 bases left between them. The CDR3 runs 14 residues. Germline V CDR1 and CDR2: SGHRS, YFSETQ. Here the CDR3 reads CASRTGQIQETQYF. CDR3 DNA: TGCGCCAGCAGAACCGGACAGATACAAGAGACCCAGTACTTC.

The chain uses TRBV5-6 and TRBJ2-1; D gene unclear. The V gene's germline CDR1 is SGHDT and CDR2 YYEEEE. V was trimmed by 0 bases and J by 7 bases, leaving 8 bases between them. The CDR3 has 13 amino acids. The CDR3 DNA reads TGTGCCAGCAGCTTGGACACTACTAATGAGCAGTTCTTC. Encoded protein: CASSLDTTNEQFF. Filled out from reference TRBV5-6 and TRBJ2-1, the complete variable domain reads DAGVTQSPTHLIKTRGQQVTLRCSPKSGHDTVSWYQQALGQGPQFIFQYYEEEERQRGNFPDRFSGHQFPNYSSELNVNALLLGDSALYLCASSLDTTNEQFFGPGTRLTVL.

The rearrangement links TRBV12-3 or TRBV12-4 to TRBJ1-2, with TRBD1 identical over 10 bases. This CDR3 comprises 15 residues. Trimming at V came to 4 bases and at J to 5 bases, leaving 7 bases not matched to a gene. Here the CDR3 reads CASSSRQGAGYGYTF. CDR3 DNA sequence: TGTGCCAGCAGTTCCCGACAGGGGGCAGGGTATGGCTACACCTTC.

The chain employs TRBV4-2 and TRBJ2-1; no reliable D call. The germline V gene has CDR1 LGHNA and CDR2 YNFKEQ. Between the trimmed V and J ends, which lost 0 bases and 16 bases, there was a span of 16 bases. CDR3 length equals 13 residues. This CDR3 reads CASSQDVVSGRFF. Here the CDR3 DNA reads TGTGCCAGCAGCCAAGATGTGGTATCCGGGCGTTTCTTC.

The CDR3 DNA follows: TGTGCCAGCAGCTTAGCTATGGGACTAGTTTGGGGTGAGCAGTTCTTC. As protein: CASSLAMGLVWGEQFF. This chain links TRBV7-6 with TRBJ2-1; 8 nucleotides agree with TRBD2. V lost 0 bases to trimming and J lost 9 bases; unmatched junction nucleotides: 10. There are 16 residues in the CDR3. Germline loops: CDR1 SGHVS, CDR2 FNYEAQ.

This clonotype has a handful of counts. The chain carries TRBV29-1 and TRBJ2-1; D ambiguous. Germline loops: CDR1 SQVTM, CDR2 ANQGSEA. This CDR3 has 12 residues. In nucleotides, the CDR3 is TGCAGTTCCTTTACCTGGCGAAATGAGCAGTTCTTC. Translating it yields CSSFTWRNEQFF.

This clonotype was detected a few times. This chain joins TRBV29-1 and TRBJ1-1; no clear D gene. In germline, CDR1 is SQVTM, CDR2 ANQGSEA. The V end lost 7 bases, the J end lost 1 base, and 13 bases lay between the germline ends. CDR3 length equals 13 residues. The CDR3 region is CSDRASGNTEAFF. The DNA of the CDR3 is TGCAGCGATCGGGCCAGCGGGAACACTGAAGCTTTCTTT.

J is TRBJ2-3 and V is TRBV7-2; D is possibly TRBD1 (6 bases). Germline V gene sequence: CDR1 SGHTA, CDR2 FQGNSA. Trimming removed 4 bases from V and 6 bases from J, with 14 bases in between. The CDR3 covers 14 residues. The CDR3 reads CASSSGNTGDTQYF. DNA for the CDR3: TGTGCCAGCAGCTCCGGCAACACAGGGGATACGCAGTATTTT. Complete variable domain (other parts from reference TRBV7-2 and TRBJ2-3): GAGVSQSPSNKVTEKGKDVELRCDPISGHTALYWYRQSLGQGLEFLIYFQGNSAPDKSGLPSDRFSAERTGGSVSTLTIQRTQQEDSAVYLCASSSGNTGDTQYFGPGTRLTVL.

The table lists this clonotype with a few counts. The rearrangement uses TRBV24-1 and TRBJ1-2; D call uncertain. The CDR3 is 14 residues long. The germline gives CDR1 KGHDR, CDR2 SFDVKD. The ends were cut back, 4 bases at V and 2 bases at J, with 10 bases in the middle. CDR3 sequence (DNA): TGTGCCACCAGTGAATCCGGACGGAACTATGGCTACACCTTC. It specifies CATSESGRNYGYTF.

V gene TRBV6-2 or TRBV6-3 combines with J gene TRBJ2-7; D is uncertain. The CDR3 covers 14 residues. The V end lost 6 bases, the J end lost 3 bases, and 15 bases lay between the germline ends. Germline V gene data show CDR1 as MNHEY and CDR2 as SVGEGT. As DNA, the CDR3 is TGTGCCAGCAGACCGGGCCCACCCATCTACGAGCAGTACTTC. Its protein is CASRPGPPIYEQYF.

In this sample, this clonotype turned up a few times. The chain links TRBV6-1 to TRBJ2-2, with TRBD2 matching 13 bases. J lost 5 bases, V lost 8 bases, and 2 bases had no gene match. Germline V CDR1 and CDR2: MNHNS, SASEGT. The CDR3 covers 14 residues. CDR3 amino acids: CASSGLAGTGELFF. Here the CDR3 DNA reads TGTGCCAGCTCGGGACTAGCGGGAACCGGGGAGCTGTTTTTT.

In this sample, this clonotype turned up a few times. The V call is TRBV29-1, the J call TRBJ2-6; D may be TRBD1 (6 bases). The CDR3 is 15 amino acids. With 3 bases removed from V and 0 bases from J, the gap between germline ends came to 9 bases. Germline V gene data show CDR1 as SQVTM and CDR2 as ANQGSEA. The CDR3 sequence is CSVEDRNSGANVLTF. The CDR3 coding sequence is TGCAGCGTTGAGGACAGAAACTCTGGGGCCAACGTCCTGACTTTC.

This clonotype was counted ten times or more. The rearrangement links TRBV5-1 to TRBJ1-2; D unresolved. The CDR3 has 12 residues. V was pared by 1 base and J by 0 bases, with 1 base between. Germline lookup yields CDR1 SGHRS and CDR2 YFSETQ. Here the CDR3 reads CASSLPNYGYTF. In DNA, the CDR3 is TGCGCCAGCAGCTTGCCTAACTATGGCTACACCTTC.

This clonotype was observed a handful of times. The J gene is TRBJ2-7, the V gene TRBV20-1, with 11 bases fitting TRBD2. This CDR3 region has 15 residues. V shed 3 bases and J 1 base; nucleotides not matched to a gene: 5. The germline V gene encodes CDR1 DFQATT and CDR2 SNEGSKA (reference sequence). The CDR3 bases are TGCAGTGCTAGCCCACTAGCGGGAGTTTCCTACGAGCAGTACTTC. It codes for CSASPLAGVSYEQYF.

This clonotype has more than one count but fewer than ten. This chain joins TRBV20-1 and TRBJ2-5; 7 bases line up with TRBD2. The CDR3 covers 12 residues. The V and J ends lost 4 bases and 4 bases, in that order; junction bases with no gene match: 3. Germline assignment: CDR1 DFQATT and CDR2 SNEGSKA (reference sequence). The CDR3 here is CSATPGGETQYF. The CDR3 DNA follows: TGCAGTGCTACTCCGGGAGGAGAGACCCAGTACTTC.

The chain employs TRBV15 and TRBJ2-5, with a tentative D call TRBD2 (6 bases). The germline V gene encodes CDR1 LNHNV and CDR2 YYDKDF (reference sequence). The CDR3 length is 13 residues. Trimming removed 1 base from V and 4 bases from J, with 7 bases in between. The CDR3 spells CATSRVGGETQYF. CDR3 coding DNA: TGTGCCACCAGCAGAGTGGGGGGAGAGACCCAGTACTTC. Supplemented by reference TRBV15 and TRBJ2-5, the full variable domain reads DAMVIQNPRYQVTQFGKPVTLSCSQTLNHNVMYWYQQKSSQAPKLLFHYYDKDFNNEADTPDNFQSRRPNTSFCFLDIRSPGLGDTAMYLCATSRVGGETQYFGPGTRLLVL.